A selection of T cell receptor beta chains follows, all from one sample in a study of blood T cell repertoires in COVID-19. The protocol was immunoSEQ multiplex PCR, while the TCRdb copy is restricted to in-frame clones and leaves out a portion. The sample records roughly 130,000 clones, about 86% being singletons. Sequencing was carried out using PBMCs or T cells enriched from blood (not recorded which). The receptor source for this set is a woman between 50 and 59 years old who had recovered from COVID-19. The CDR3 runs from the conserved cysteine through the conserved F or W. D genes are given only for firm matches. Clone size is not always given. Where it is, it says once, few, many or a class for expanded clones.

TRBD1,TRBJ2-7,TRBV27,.,TGTGCCAGCAGTCGAACCCCGGGACAGGGAACCTACGAGCAGTACTTC,CASSRTPGQGTYEQYF
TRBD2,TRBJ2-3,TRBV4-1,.,TGCGCCAGCAGCCATGGTCCCGTGGAGCGGGGGGCCACAGATACGCAGTATTTT,CASSHGPVERGATDTQYF
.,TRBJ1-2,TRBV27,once,TGTGCCAGCAGAGACGGGGGGGTTGGCTATGGCTACACCTTC,CASRDGGVGYGYTF
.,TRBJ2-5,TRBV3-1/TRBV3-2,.,TGTGCCAGCAGCCAAGGGTCCCTACAGCAAGAGACCCAGTACTTC,CASSQGSLQQETQYF
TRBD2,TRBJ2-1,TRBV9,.,TGTGCCAGCAGCCCCCGAGCGGGCGGGGGGTTCTCCTACAATGAGCAGTTCTTC,CASSPRAGGGFSYNEQFF
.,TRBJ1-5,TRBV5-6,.,TGTGCCAGCAGCTTTGGAGGCAATAGCAATCAGCCCCAGCATTTT,CASSFGGNSNQPQHF
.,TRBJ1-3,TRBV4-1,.,TGCGCCAGCAGCCAGCAAGGGAGCTCTGGAAACACCATATATTTT,CASSQQGSSGNTIYF
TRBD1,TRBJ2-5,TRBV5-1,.,TGCGCCAGCAGCTTGGGAGGGGGCGAAGAGACCCAGTACTTC,CASSLGGGEETQYF
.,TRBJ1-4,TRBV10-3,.,TGTGCCATCAGTGACGCCACGGCGGGTTATGAAAAACTGTTTTTT,CAISDATAGYEKLFF
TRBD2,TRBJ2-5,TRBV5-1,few,TGCGCCAGCAGCTTCTCGGGGGGGAACCAAGAGACCCAGTACTTC,CASSFSGGNQETQYF
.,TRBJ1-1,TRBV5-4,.,TGTGCCAGCAGGGGTCGACAGGACTTGAACACTGAAGCTTTCTTT,CASRGRQDLNTEAFF
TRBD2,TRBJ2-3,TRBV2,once,TGTGCCAGCAGTGCGGGGGGGCCCACAGATACGCAGTATTTT,CASSAGGPTDTQYF
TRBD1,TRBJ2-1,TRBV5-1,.,TGCGCCAGCAGCGGACAGGGGGCGACCTACAATGAGCAGTTCTTC,CASSGQGATYNEQFF
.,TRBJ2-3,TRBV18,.,TGTGCCAGCTCTCCCACTAGGGGGGGGCGGGCAGATACGCAGTATTTT,CASSPTRGGRADTQYF
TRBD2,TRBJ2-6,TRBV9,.,TGTGCCAGCAGCGTACCCGGGACTAGCGGGTCCATGCCTAACTCTGGGGCCAACGTCCTGACTTTC,CASSVPGTSGSMPNSGANVLTF
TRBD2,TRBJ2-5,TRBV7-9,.,TGTGCCAGCAGCCGAATCGGGACTAGCGGGGAGACCCAGTACTTC,CASSRIGTSGETQYF
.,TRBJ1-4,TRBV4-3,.,TGCGCCAGCAGCCAAGATAGGGCCGGGAGCGAAAAACTGTTTTTT,CASSQDRAGSEKLFF
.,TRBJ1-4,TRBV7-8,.,TGTGCCAGCAGCTTAGCCCGAGTCTATGCGGAAAAACTGTTTTTT,CASSLARVYAEKLFF
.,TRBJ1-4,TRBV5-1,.,TGCGCCAGCAGCTTGGGCGGCTCTGGGAATGAAAAACTGTTTTTT,CASSLGGSGNEKLFF
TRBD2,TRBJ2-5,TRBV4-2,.,TGTGCCAGCAGTCCAAGATTTAGCGGGGGGGAAGAGACCCAGTACTTC,CASSPRFSGGEETQYF
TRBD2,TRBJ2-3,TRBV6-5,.,TGTGCCAGCAGTTACTCGGCTAGCGGGACCACAGATACGCAGTATTTT,CASSYSASGTTDTQYF
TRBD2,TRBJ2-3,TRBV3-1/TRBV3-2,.,TGTGCCAGCAGCCAAGATTATGTGTTGGCTAGCGGGACGAGCACAGATACGCAGTATTTT,CASSQDYVLASGTSTDTQYF
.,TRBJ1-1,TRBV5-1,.,TGCGCCAGCAGCACCAACGTAGGACAGCAGAACACTGAAGCTTTCTTT,CASSTNVGQQNTEAFF
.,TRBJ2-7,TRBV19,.,TGTGCCAGTAGTATAGATTTTACAGGGAGATACGAGCAGTACTTC,CASSIDFTGRYEQYF
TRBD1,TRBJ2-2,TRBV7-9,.,TGTGCCAGCAGCGAACGACAGGGGCTTTACACCGGGGAGCTGTTTTTT,CASSERQGLYTGELFF
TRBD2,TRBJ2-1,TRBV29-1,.,TGCAGCGTTGCGGCGGGGGGGCCCCTCAATGAGCAGTTCTTC,CSVAAGGPLNEQFF
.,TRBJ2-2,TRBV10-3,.,TGTGCCATCAGTGGAGTACAGGCGCTTAACACCGGGGAGCTGTTTTTT,CAISGVQALNTGELFF
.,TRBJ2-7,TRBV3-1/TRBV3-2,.,TGTGCCAGCAGCCCCCGTGGAGCAACCTACGAGCAGTACTTC,CASSPRGATYEQYF
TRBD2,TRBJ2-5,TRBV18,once,TGTGCCAGCTCAGAAGTAGGTAGCGGGGGTCCCGAGCAGGAGACCCAGTACTTC,CASSEVGSGGPEQETQYF
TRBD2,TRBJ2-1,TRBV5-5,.,TGTGCCAGCACAATAAGACCGGGGGGTCAATACAATGAGCAGTTCTTC,CASTIRPGGQYNEQFF
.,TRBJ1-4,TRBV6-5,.,TGTGCCAGCAAAGTCCCGAGGGTTAATGAAAAACTGTTTTTT,CASKVPRVNEKLFF
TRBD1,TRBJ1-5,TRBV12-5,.,TGTGCTAGTGGCATAGGGACAGGGGGCTCGCCCCAGCATTTT,CASGIGTGGSPQHF
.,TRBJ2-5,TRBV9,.,TGTGCCAGCAGCGTAGGGCCTTTTGGAGAGACCCAGTACTTC,CASSVGPFGETQYF
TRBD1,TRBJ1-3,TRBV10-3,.,TGTGCCATCAGTGCGGGACAGTCTGGAAACACCATATATTTT,CAISAGQSGNTIYF
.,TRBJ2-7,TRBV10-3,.,TGTGCCATCAGTGAGCCCGACTCGGTTGCAGAGCAGTACTTC,CAISEPDSVAEQYF
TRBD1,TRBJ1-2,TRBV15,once,TGTGCCACCAGCTTGGGGACAGGGGCCGCGCATACCTTC,CATSLGTGAAHTF
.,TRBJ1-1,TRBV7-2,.,TGTGCCAGCAGCCCAACGGGGTTGGGCACCACTGAAGCTTTCTTT,CASSPTGLGTTEAFF
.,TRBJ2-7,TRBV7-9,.,TGTGCCAGCAGCTTGACACACGAGCAGTACTTC,CASSLTHEQYF
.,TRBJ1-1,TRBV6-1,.,TGTGCCAGCAGTGACCGGACAATCACTGAAGCTTTCTTT,CASSDRTITEAFF
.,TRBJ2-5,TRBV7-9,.,TGTGCCAGCAGCTTAGGGTCAGGGCAAGAGACCCAGTACTTC,CASSLGSGQETQYF
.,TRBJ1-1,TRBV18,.,TGTGCCAGCCATGCAGGGATAGGCACTGAAGCTTTCTTT,CASHAGIGTEAFF
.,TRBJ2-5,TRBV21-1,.,TGTGCCAGCAGTCATACCCCTGACCGACTAAGATCAAGAGGGACCCAGTACTTC,CASSHTPDRLRSRGTQYF
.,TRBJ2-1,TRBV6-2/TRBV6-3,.,TGTGCCAGCAGTTCATGGCGGGGTTCGAATGAGCAGTTCTTC,CASSSWRGSNEQFF
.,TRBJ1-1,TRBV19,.,TGTGCCAGTCTAGGCAGCCAAGAAGCTTTCTTT,CASLGSQEAFF
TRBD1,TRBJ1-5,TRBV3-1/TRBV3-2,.,TGTGCCAGCAGCCATAATACAGGGGGCGGCCAGCCCCAGCATTTT,CASSHNTGGGQPQHF
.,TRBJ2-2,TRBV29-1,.,TGCAGCGTGGGACAGAACACCGGGGAGCTGTTTTTT,CSVGQNTGELFF
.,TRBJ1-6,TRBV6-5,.,TGTGCCAGCAGTTACCCGGGGAGGGATTCACCCCTCCACTTT,CASSYPGRDSPLHF
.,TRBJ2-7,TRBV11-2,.,TGTGCCAGCAGCTTAGATTATCTCTACGAGCAGTACTTC,CASSLDYLYEQYF
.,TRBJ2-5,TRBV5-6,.,TGTGCCAGCAGCTTGAATCTCTTAGAGACCCAGTACTTC,CASSLNLLETQYF
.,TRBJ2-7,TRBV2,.,TGTGCCAGCAGTGAACTCCGCCTGGGGCTCTCCTACGAGCAGTACTTC,CASSELRLGLSYEQYF
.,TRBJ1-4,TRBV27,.,TGTGCCAGCAGTTTGGGGCAGGTTAATGAAAAACTGTTTTTT,CASSLGQVNEKLFF
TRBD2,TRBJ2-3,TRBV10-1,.,TGCGCCAGCAGCCCAGCGGGGGGGGGCACAGATACGCAGTATTTT,CASSPAGGGTDTQYF
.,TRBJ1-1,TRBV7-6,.,TGTGCCAGCAGCTTAGAAGGCCGGGACACTGAAGCTTTCTTT,CASSLEGRDTEAFF
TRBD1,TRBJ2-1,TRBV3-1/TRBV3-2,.,TGTGCCAGCAGCCAAGTAGACAGGGGTCCGTACAATGAGCAGTTCTTC,CASSQVDRGPYNEQFF
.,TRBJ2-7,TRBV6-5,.,TGTGCCAGCAGCCCCCGGACACCTTCCTACGAGCAGTACTTC,CASSPRTPSYEQYF
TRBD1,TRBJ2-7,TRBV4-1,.,TGCGCCAGCAGCCAAGGGGGACAGGGTGTTCGCGAGCAGTACTTC,CASSQGGQGVREQYF
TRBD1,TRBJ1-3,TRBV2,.,TGTGCCAGCAGTGCGGCCCAGACAGGGGCATCTGGAAACACCATATATTTT,CASSAAQTGASGNTIYF
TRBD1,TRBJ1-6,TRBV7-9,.,TGTGCCAGCAGCTCCACCACAGGGGATAATTCACCCCTCCACTTT,CASSSTTGDNSPLHF
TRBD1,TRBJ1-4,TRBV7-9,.,TGTGCCAGCAGCACCGACAGGGGGGATGAAAAACTGTTTTTT,CASSTDRGDEKLFF
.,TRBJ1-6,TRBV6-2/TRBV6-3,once,TGTGCCAGCAGTTGGGGCCTACCCCAGGGCTCCTATAATTCACCCCTCCACTTT,CASSWGLPQGSYNSPLHF